The 9 T cell receptor beta chains in this list originate from one sample, sequenced in a study of blood T cell repertoires in COVID-19. Sequencing used immunoSEQ multiplex PCR; TCRdb keeps in-frame clones, though not all of them. The table shows about 180,000 clones, with about 90% occurring only once. Sequencing input: PBMCs or T cells enriched from blood (not recorded which). These receptors originate from a human donor with acute COVID-19. The donor label of this sample is uncertain.

The chain combines TRBV7-9 with TRBJ1-2; D is possibly TRBD1 (6 bases). The CDR3 is 13 residues long. Per the germline V gene, CDR1 is SEHNR and CDR2 is FQNEAQ (reference sequence). V lost 5 bases and J 4 bases, leaving 11 bases between the germline ends. The CDR3 sequence: CASSRRGAYGYTF. CDR3 sequence (DNA): TGTGCCAGCAGCCGCCGGGGGGCCTATGGCTACACCTTC.

The chain carries TRBV3-1 (or the pseudogene TRBV3-2) and TRBJ2-3, with 8 bases identical to TRBD2. V was pared by 4 bases and J by 6 bases, with 12 bases of the junction left unmatched. CDR1 is LGHDT, CDR2 YNNKEL, per germline (reference sequence). The CDR3 runs 16 residues. The CDR3 nucleotides are TGTGCCAGCAGCCCACGGGGTCGGGGGGGATTGGATACGCAGTATTTT. Protein sequence: CASSPRGRGGLDTQYF.

The genes are TRBV6-5 and TRBJ1-2; 8 bases agree with TRBD1. V dropped 6 bases and J dropped 5; count of bases not matched to a gene: 8. The CDR3 extends over 14 amino acids. Germline V CDR1 and CDR2: MNHEY, SVGAGI. The CDR3 sequence: CASSGQGARYGYTF. The DNA of the CDR3 is TGTGCCAGCAGCGGGCAGGGGGCAAGGTATGGCTACACCTTC.

This chain uses TRBV19 with TRBJ2-2; maybe TRBD1 (6 bases). Between the trimmed V and J ends, which lost 8 bases and 6 bases, there was a span of 16 bases. The V gene's germline CDR1 is LNHDA and CDR2 SQIVND (reference sequence). This CDR3 comprises 14 residues. The CDR3 spells CASGGHQWAGELFF. The CDR3 DNA reads as TGTGCCAGTGGGGGCCATCAGTGGGCCGGGGAGCTGTTTTTT.

The V gene is TRBV27, the J gene TRBJ2-5, with TRBD1 matching over 8 bases. With V trimmed by 1 base and J by 6 bases, 10 bases remained unmatched. The germline V gene encodes CDR1 MNHEY and CDR2 SMNVEV (reference sequence). The CDR3 totals 16 residues. CDR3 in DNA: TGTGCCAGCAGTTTATATGGGCCAGGGGGCAGGCAGACCCAGTACTTC. Its translation is CASSLYGPGGRQTQYF.

The genes are TRBV3-1 (or the pseudogene TRBV3-2) and TRBJ2-1; D is possibly TRBD1 (6 bases). V shed 6 bases and J shed 4 bases, with 16 bases lying between them. The CDR3 runs 15 residues. Germline-derived CDR1 and CDR2 are LGHDT and YNNKEL (reference sequence). The CDR3 reads CASRNRAGDYNEQFF. DNA for the CDR3: TGTGCCAGCAGAAACAGAGCAGGGGATTACAATGAGCAGTTCTTC.

The rearrangement uses TRBV7-2 and TRBJ1-1; tentatively, D is TRBD1 (5 bases). CDR3 length: 17 residues. Deletions cut 5 bases from V and 0 bases from J, with 19 bases between. The germline V gene encodes CDR1 SGHTA and CDR2 FQGNSA. The DNA of the CDR3 is TGTGCCAGCAGCCTCAGGCCAGGGAGGGATTTGAACACTGAAGCTTTCTTT. Encoded protein: CASSLRPGRDLNTEAFF.

The chain couples TRBV5-1 to TRBJ2-7; TRBD1 aligns across 7 bases. Germline loops: CDR1 SGHRS, CDR2 YFSETQ. The CDR3 totals 14 residues. J lost 0 bases, V lost 8 bases, and 8 bases had no gene match. CDR3 protein: CASTGELSSYEQYF. The CDR3 nucleotides read TGCGCCAGTACAGGGGAACTTAGCTCCTACGAGCAGTACTTC.

The chain couples TRBV5-6 to TRBJ1-2; tentative D call: TRBD1 (5 bases). Germline V gene lookup returns CDR1 SGHDT and CDR2 YYEEEE. Deletions cut 0 bases from V and 3 bases from J, with 6 bases between. The CDR3 is 13 amino acids. In DNA, the CDR3 is TGTGCCAGCAGCTTGGGGGGCGACTATGGCTACACCTTC. Amino acids: CASSLGGDYGYTF.